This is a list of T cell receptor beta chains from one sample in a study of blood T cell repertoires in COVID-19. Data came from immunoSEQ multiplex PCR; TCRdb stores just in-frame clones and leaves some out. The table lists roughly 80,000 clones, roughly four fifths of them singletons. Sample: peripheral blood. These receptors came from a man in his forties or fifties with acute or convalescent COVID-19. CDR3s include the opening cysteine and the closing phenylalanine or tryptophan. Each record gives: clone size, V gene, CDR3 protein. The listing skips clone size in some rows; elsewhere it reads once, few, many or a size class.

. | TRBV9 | CASSPWGVSNEKLFF
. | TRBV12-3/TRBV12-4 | CASSLGQVGGLFF
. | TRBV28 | CASSLHSGSQTQYF
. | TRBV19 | CASEGQGNTGELFF
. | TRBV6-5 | CASSPPSGANVLTF
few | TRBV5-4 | CASSQAYRGSNEKLFF
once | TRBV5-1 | CASSLSTPRDTEAFF
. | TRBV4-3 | CASSQGNSGRGEQFF
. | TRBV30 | CAWGGGSSPLHF
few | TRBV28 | CASLRLSTSYNEQFF
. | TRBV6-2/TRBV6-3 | CASSSGPGRDNEQFF
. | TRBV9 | CASSVAGGQETQYF
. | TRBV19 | CASTGEGNQPQHF
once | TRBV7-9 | CASSFVAGMTDTQYF
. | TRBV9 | CASSFEAAGGYGYTF
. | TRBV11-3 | CASSLQGDEQFF
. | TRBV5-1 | CASRTGGGDYGYTF
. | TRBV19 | CASSLRTGALGDTQYF
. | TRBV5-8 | CASSLDYQETQYF
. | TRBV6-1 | CASSDGGGNQPQHF
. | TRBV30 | CAWSIVGLVGTQYF
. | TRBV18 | CASSPSLAGGETQYF
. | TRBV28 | CAGGGTGDNQPQHF
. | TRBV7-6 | CASSLVAGGRDTQYF
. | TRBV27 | CASSFRQDRGETQYF
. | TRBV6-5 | CASSYRSTGTYEQYF
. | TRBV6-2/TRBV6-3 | CASSYPEVQGRPRDTEAFF
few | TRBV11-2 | CASSLTLGQGLQETQYF
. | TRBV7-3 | CASSLRGVSTDTQYF
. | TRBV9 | CASSVGSGNIQYF
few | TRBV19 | CASSISYPPTTRTDTQYF
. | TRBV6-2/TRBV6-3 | CASSPWVGGVYHTEAFF
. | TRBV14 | CASSQESQGATF
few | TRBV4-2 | CASRITTGGGYNEQFF
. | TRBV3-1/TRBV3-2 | CASSQDPGTGYTDTQYF
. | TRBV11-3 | CASSLPGANTGELFF
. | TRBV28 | CASSLLGNQPQHF
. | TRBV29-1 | CSVVSRLSYNEQFF
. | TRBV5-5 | CASSLVWGDYEQYF
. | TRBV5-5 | CASSLTGTGDKKLFF
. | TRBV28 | CASSPGGTVAYEQYF
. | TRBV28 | CASSFYRGDTQYF
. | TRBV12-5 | CASGLDTSFFGTQYF
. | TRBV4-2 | CASSQERTSSYEQYF
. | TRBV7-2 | CASSPTSRALNEQYF
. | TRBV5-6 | CASTRGWGSGELFF
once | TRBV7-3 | CASSTGQGQPQHF
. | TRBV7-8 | CASSPGEHKLFF
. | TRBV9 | CASSVAQGRGEKLFF
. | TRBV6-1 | CASSETGTSYEQYF
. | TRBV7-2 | CASSLEQLSSGNTIYF